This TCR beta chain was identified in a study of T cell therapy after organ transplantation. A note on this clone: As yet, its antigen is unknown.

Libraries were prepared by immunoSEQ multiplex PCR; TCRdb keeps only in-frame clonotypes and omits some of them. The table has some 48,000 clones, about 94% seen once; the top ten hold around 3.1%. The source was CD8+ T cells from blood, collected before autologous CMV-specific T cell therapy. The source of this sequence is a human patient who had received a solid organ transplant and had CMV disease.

DNA for the CDR3: TGTGCCAGCTCCCTTTTTGGAGGCTACGAGCAGTACTTC. Translation gives CASSLFGGYEQYF. J is TRBJ2-7 and V is TRBV11-2, with D possibly TRBD2 on 5 matching bases. Germline values: CDR1 SGHAT, CDR2 FQNNGV. The CDR3 extends over 13 amino acids. V was pared by 8 bases and J by 3 bases, with 14 bases between.